The text below deals with one TCR beta chain. The CDR3 extends over 16 amino acids. Trimming removed 2 bases at V and 5 bases at J, with 16 bases between. Germline-derived CDR1 and CDR2 are SGHRS and YFSETQ. TCRdb called the RT-PCR reads again in MiXCR, with one record for every CDR3 protein. The sample includes 200,000 to 250,000 distinct CDR3 sequences, roughly 15% of them seen just once. These data originate in a study of patients and donors after allogeneic stem cell transplantation. The chain has TRBV5-1 and TRBJ2-2; possibly TRBD2 for D (6 bases). Sequencing input: blood, either unsorted or a sorted T cell fraction (not recorded which). The sequence was collected from a human donor who was either an allogeneic HSCT recipient or a stem cell or donor lymphocyte infusion donor (not recorded which). It is not recorded whose cells these are; they may come from a transplant donor. CDR3 DNA: TGCGCCAGCAGCTTTTCTCCGGGAGTCTGGACCGGGGAGCTGTTTTTT. Protein sequence: CASSFSPGVWTGELFF.